The 14 T cell receptor beta chains below were found in one sample sequenced in a study of cytomegalovirus exposure and HLA in healthy donors. Primers: 60 Vbeta forward and 13 Jbeta reverse. TCRdb's table, derived via immunoSEQ multiplex PCR, lists solely in-frame clones and lacks some. This table holds 55,000 to 75,000 clones. Sequencing input: PBMCs. These TCRs come from a male donor in good health and CMV-seronegative.

A remark on this clone: One end of the junction varies from germline; a read error may be responsible. The V call is TRBV13, the J call TRBJ2-3; 7 positions match TRBD1. Looked up from germline, CDR1 is PRHDT and CDR2 is FYEKMQ (reference sequence). CDR3 length: 16 amino acids. CDR3 DNA: TGTGCCAGCAGCCAACTTTACAGGGGCCTCACAGATAAGCAGTATTTT. Encoded protein: CASSQLYRGLTDKQYF.

The chain joins TRBV5-1 to TRBJ2-6; perhaps TRBD1 as D (6 bases). The germline gives CDR1 SGHRS, CDR2 YFSETQ. This CDR3 region has 15 residues. Trimming removed 4 bases at V and 2 bases at J, with 10 bases between. The CDR3 here is CASSPAGAGANVLTF. As DNA, the CDR3 is TGCGCCAGCAGCCCCGCAGGGGCTGGGGCCAACGTCCTGACTTTC.

Regarding this clone: The junction does not match germline at one end; this may be a read error. The chain couples TRBV4-3 to TRBJ1-5, with D possibly being TRBD1 (5 bases). Germline CDR1 is LGHNA and CDR2 is YSLEER. CDR3 length equals 15 residues. The CDR3 is CASSQELTVGQHQHF. The CDR3 DNA reads TGCGCCAGCAGCCAAGAGTTGACAGTGGGTCAGCACCAGCATTTT.

The chain carries TRBV30 and TRBJ2-3; 7 nucleotides line up with TRBD2. Germline values: CDR1 GTSNPN, CDR2 SVGIG (reference sequence). The junction had 10 bases not matched to a gene; V was cut back by 7 bases and J by 3 bases. The CDR3 has 14 residues. The CDR3 reads CAFTIRGSTDTQYF. The CDR3 nucleotides are TGTGCCTTTACAATCCGCGGGAGTACAGATACGCAGTATTTT.

The chain has TRBV29-1 and TRBJ2-5; a weak D match, TRBD1 (6 bases). The V end was cut by 7 bases, the J end by 0 bases, with 15 bases between. The germline gives CDR1 SQVTM, CDR2 ANQGSEA. The CDR3 covers 14 residues. The CDR3 DNA reads TGCAGCGCCGAACCAGGGGACAACCAAGAGACCCAGTACTTC. This encodes CSAEPGDNQETQYF.

The chain has TRBV15 and TRBJ2-5, with no clear D. The CDR3 contains 14 residues. Germline V lookup: CDR1 LNHNV, CDR2 YYDKDF (reference sequence). The germline V and J ends were trimmed by 0 bases and 3 bases, with 8 bases remaining between them. CDR3 protein: CATSRDNRKETQYF. Here the CDR3 DNA reads TGTGCCACCAGCAGAGATAATCGTAAAGAGACCCAGTACTTC.

This chain links TRBV7-2 with TRBJ1-5; D gene uncertain. The CDR3 length is 13 residues. V lost 2 bases to trimming and J lost 5 bases, with 7 bases between them. The germline CDR1 and CDR2 sequences are SGHTA and FQGNSA. DNA for the CDR3: TGTGCCAGCAGCTTATGGAGGGATCAGCCCCAGCATTTT. It yields the protein CASSLWRDQPQHF.

The chain uses TRBV19 and TRBJ1-3, with 10 bases identical to TRBD1. Germline trimming cut 5 bases from V and 9 bases from J; bases unmatched to any gene: 13. This CDR3 spans 16 amino acids. From germline, CDR1 is LNHDA and CDR2 SQIVND (reference sequence). CDR3 in amino acids: CASSPDRGGLKVTIYF. Here the CDR3 DNA reads TGTGCCAGTAGTCCGGACAGGGGGGGCCTGAAGGTCACCATATATTTT. Together with reference TRBV19 and TRBJ1-3, the CDR3 gives the full variable domain: DGGITQSPKYLFRKEGQNVTLSCEQNLNHDAMYWYRQDPGQGLRLIYYSQIVNDFQKGDIAEGYSVSREKKESFPLTVTSAQKNPTAFYLCASSPDRGGLKVTIYFGEGSWLTVV.

This chain links TRBV5-1 with TRBJ2-1, with 11 bases aligning to TRBD1. The J segment lost 10 bases and the V segment lost 4 bases, leaving 4 bases of the junction unmatched. This CDR3 comprises 13 residues. Germline CDR1 and CDR2: SGHRS and YFSETQ. As DNA, the CDR3 is TGCGCCAGCAGCCGGACAGGGGGCAGAGAGCAGTTCTTC. As protein: CASSRTGGREQFF.

The chain employs TRBV18 and TRBJ2-7, with a possible D match to TRBD2 (6 bases). CDR3 length equals 13 residues. CDR1 is KGHSH and CDR2 is LQKENI in the germline V gene. Trimming shortened V by 6 bases and J by 1 base, and 10 bases separated the two germline ends. The CDR3 protein is CASSETSSYEQYF. DNA for the CDR3: TGTGCCAGCTCCGAGACTAGTTCCTACGAGCAGTACTTC.

V gene TRBV4-3 combines with J gene TRBJ1-3; 7 nucleotides agree with TRBD1. The CDR3 length is 15 residues. V lost 1 base, J lost 3 bases, and 3 bases stayed unmatched. The germline V gene encodes CDR1 LGHNA and CDR2 YSLEER. The CDR3 DNA sequence: TGCGCCAGCAGCCAAGGTGGACAGGTTGGAAACACCATATATTTT. Protein product: CASSQGGQVGNTIYF.

The V call is TRBV18, the J call TRBJ1-1; no clear D. Per the germline V gene, CDR1 is KGHSH and CDR2 is LQKENI. The CDR3 length is 12 residues. The germline V and J ends were trimmed by 3 bases and 4 bases, with 6 bases remaining between them. CDR3 bases: TGTGCCAGCTCACCGAGAGTCACTGAAGCTTTCTTT. Encoded protein: CASSPRVTEAFF.

This chain connects TRBV4-3 to TRBJ2-7; TRBD1 aligns across 7 bases. The CDR3 has 17 amino acids. Per germline, CDR1 LGHNA and CDR2 YSLEER. Losses at the gene ends were 1 base for V and 2 bases for J; bases not matched to a gene: 11. In DNA form, the CDR3 reads TGCGCCAGCAGCCAAGTCGGTACAGGGGACGGGGCCTACGAGCAGTACTTC. Its translation: CASSQVGTGDGAYEQYF.

This sequence joins TRBV28 and TRBJ1-1; 8 bases are shared with TRBD1. Germline V gene data show CDR1 as MDHEN and CDR2 as SYDVKM. Germline trimming cut 7 bases from V and 6 bases from J; bases unmatched to any gene: 16. The length of the CDR3 is 16 residues. The CDR3 bases are TGTGCCAGCAACCAGGGGGCGGGAAGGTCCCCCCCTGAAGCTTTCTTT. Translating gives CASNQGAGRSPPEAFF.